The 14 T cell receptor beta chains below were found in one sample sequenced in a study of T cell repertoires in cytomegalovirus infection. TCRdb reprocessed the reads with MiXCR, giving one entry per CDR3 protein. This repertoire shows some 350,000 distinct CDR3 sequences, about a third found once; its top ten account for roughly 13%. No antigen is known for these receptors. The source material was cultured PBMCs, sampled from culture after CMV antigen stimulation. These TCRs come from a human donor in good health (CMV status not recorded). Some clones in this sample may be carry-over from other donors' samples.

The V call is TRBV20-1, the J call TRBJ2-2, with D maybe TRBD1 (6 bases). The CDR3 totals 15 residues. The germline CDR1 and CDR2 sequences are DFQATT and SNEGSKA (reference sequence). V gave up 3 bases and J gave up 3 bases, with 14 bases separating them. The CDR3 sequence is CSASPYRVDTGELFF. Here the CDR3 DNA reads TGCAGTGCTAGCCCCTACAGGGTCGACACCGGGGAGCTGTTTTTT.

This clonotype was counted once. The genes are TRBV27 and TRBJ2-7, with 9 positions matching TRBD2. The trim removed 5 bases at V and 3 bases at J, leaving 5 bases unmatched. Looked up from germline, CDR1 is MNHEY and CDR2 is SMNVEV (reference sequence). This CDR3 has 14 residues. The DNA of the CDR3 is TGTGCCAGCAGTAGTAGCGGGGGCGACTACGAGCAGTACTTC. It codes for CASSSSGGDYEQYF.

This sequence joins TRBV23-1 and TRBJ2-7, with D maybe TRBD1 (6 bases). TRBV23-1 is annotated as an ORF whose role is uncertain. Trimming pared 0 bases from V and 2 bases from J, leaving 17 bases between. There are 17 residues in the CDR3. The CDR3 spells CASSQSRQVKKPYEQYV. CDR3 sequence (DNA): TGCGCCAGCAGTCAATCGAGACAGGTCAAAAAGCCCTACGAGCAGTACGTC.

This clonotype was seen a few times. The chain employs TRBV6-2 or TRBV6-3 and TRBJ2-7; perhaps TRBD1 as D (5 bases). Germline assignment: CDR1 MNHEY and CDR2 SVGEGT. CDR3 length equals 15 residues. Trimming removed 7 bases at V and 2 bases at J, with 18 bases between. The CDR3 coding sequence is TGTGCCAGCACACGTCCCGGACAATACCCCTACGAGCAGTACTTC. This codes for CASTRPGQYPYEQYF.

A few counts support this clonotype. The chain is built from TRBV7-3 and TRBJ2-3; 10 positions match TRBD2. The germline V gene has CDR1 SGHTA and CDR2 FQGTGA. V shed 5 bases and J 5 bases; nucleotides not matched to a gene: 16. The CDR3 sequence is 18 residues long. CDR3 residues: CASSPRGRTSGGLDTQYF. The DNA for the CDR3 is TGTGCCAGCAGCCCCAGGGGGCGGACTAGCGGCGGGTTAGATACGCAGTATTTT.

This clonotype was counted between two and nine times. The V and J genes are TRBV19 and TRBJ2-1; D is unclear. CDR1 and CDR2 (germline): LNHDA, SQIVND (reference sequence). This CDR3 is 13 amino acids long. V was pared by 6 bases and J by 3 bases, with 9 bases between. The CDR3 loop is CASRGNGYNEQFF. In DNA form, the CDR3 reads TGTGCCAGTAGGGGGAACGGCTACAATGAGCAGTTCTTC.

The chain couples TRBV6-1 to TRBJ1-1; no clear D gene. The CDR3 covers 14 residues. Between the trimmed V and J ends, which lost 4 bases and 4 bases, there was a span of 13 bases. In germline, CDR1 is MNHNS, CDR2 SASEGT. CDR3 protein: CASSGLGWSTEAFF. The CDR3 nucleotides read TGTGCCAGCAGTGGGCTAGGGTGGAGCACTGAAGCTTTCTTT.

Of note for this clonotype: Likely a read error: the CDR3 ends without its conserved phenylalanine or tryptophan. The chain combines TRBV7-8 with TRBJ2-5, with a tentative D call TRBD1 (5 bases). CDR3 length equals 15 residues. Germline values: CDR1 SGHVS, CDR2 FQNEAQ. The V and J ends lost 1 base and 4 bases respectively, with 13 bases between them. Here the CDR3 reads CASSLDFPRAETQYL. The CDR3 DNA is TGTGCCAGCAGCTTAGATTTCCCCAGGGCAGAGACCCAGTACTTA.

This clonotype was detected only a few times. V and J are TRBV6-1 and TRBJ2-2, with 10 bases fitting TRBD2. The CDR3 length is 15 residues. The V gene's germline CDR1 is MNHNS and CDR2 SASEGT. V lost 7 bases and J lost 4; bases outside the gene matches: 6. CDR3 in DNA: TGTGCCAGCACTAGCGGGAGAGCACGCACCGGGGAGCTGTTTTTT. Protein: CASTSGRARTGELFF.

The chain is built from TRBV11-2 and TRBJ2-1, with no clear D. The V and J ends lost 2 bases and 0 bases respectively, with 8 bases between them. This CDR3 has 15 amino acids. Germline values: CDR1 SGHAT, CDR2 FQNNGV. CDR3 sequence reads: CASSLLVLSYNEQFF. The CDR3 region has the DNA TGTGCCAGCAGCTTATTGGTCCTCTCCTACAATGAGCAGTTCTTC.

The chain combines TRBV12-3 or TRBV12-4 with TRBJ1-2; 7 bases are shared with TRBD1. CDR3 length: 13 residues. With V trimmed by 5 bases and J by 3 bases, 3 bases remained unmatched. CDR3 sequence (DNA): TGTGCCAGCAGTACAGGGGAGTACTATGGCTACACCTTC. As protein: CASSTGEYYGYTF.

This clonotype was seen more than once but under ten times. The genes are TRBV5-6 and TRBJ2-2; D is perhaps TRBD1 (6 bases). The length of the CDR3 is 14 residues. V was cut by 10 bases and J by 3 bases, with 16 bases left in between. CDR1 SGHDT and CDR2 YYEEEE come from the germline V gene. CDR3 residues: CAATRGVHTGELFF. Written as DNA, the CDR3 is TGTGCCGCGACCAGGGGAGTCCACACCGGGGAGCTGTTTTTT.

This clonotype was observed a handful of times. The CDR3 here is CASSPASGRANEQYV. CDR3 in DNA: TGTGCCAGCAGCCCCGCTAGCGGGAGGGCCAACGAGCAGTACGTC. The chain employs TRBV11-2 and TRBJ2-7; 12 bases fit TRBD2. CDR3 length equals 15 residues. The V gene end was trimmed by 5 bases and the J gene end by 5 bases; junction bases not matched to a gene: 7. Germline V CDR1 and CDR2: SGHAT, FQNNGV.

V usage is TRBV7-2 and J usage is TRBJ2-2, with D perhaps matching TRBD2 (6 bases). Germline-derived CDR1 and CDR2 are SGHTA and FQGNSA. The CDR3 has 15 amino acids. The V end was cut by 5 bases, the J end by 6 bases, with 16 bases between. In nucleotides, the CDR3 is TGTGCCAGCAGCCCGGGCCCTAGGAGGGCCGGGGAGCTGTTTTTT. This translates into CASSPGPRRAGELFF.